The 17 T cell receptor beta chains reported below all come from one sample, sequenced in a study of chemoradiotherapy in HPV16-positive cancers. The protocol was immunoSEQ multiplex PCR, while the TCRdb copy is restricted to in-frame clones and leaves out a portion. Of under 85,000 clones in the sample, 88% were seen once. The sample consisted of blood, taken from a patient who underwent chemoradiotherapy. The receptor set was obtained from a human donor with HPV-associated anogenital cancer.

The chain links TRBV6-5 to TRBJ2-1, with D possibly being TRBD2 (5 bases). This CDR3 is built from 13 residues. Trimming took 2 bases from V and 8 from J, leaving 10 bases between them. Germline V lookup: CDR1 MNHEY, CDR2 SVGAGI. In nucleotides, the CDR3 is TGTGCCAGCAGTTACACTAGTTTCTATGAGCAGTTCTTC. Translated: CASSYTSFYEQFF.

The J gene is TRBJ2-7, the V gene TRBV7-9; the D gene is possibly TRBD2 (6 bases). The germline V and J ends were trimmed by 2 bases and 0 bases, with 11 bases remaining between them. CDR3 length: 15 amino acids. Germline values: CDR1 SEHNR, CDR2 FQNEAQ (reference sequence). DNA of the CDR3: TGTGCCAGCAGCTTAAGTGAGCGGGCCTCCTACGAGCAGTACTTC. It codes for CASSLSERASYEQYF.

V is TRBV5-4 and J is TRBJ2-5; perhaps TRBD1 as D (6 bases). The CDR3 is 15 amino acids. Trimming pared 4 bases from V and 4 bases from J, leaving 17 bases between. Germline lookup yields CDR1 SGHNT and CDR2 YYREEE (reference sequence). CDR3 in amino acids: CASSHRTELVETQYF. The CDR3 DNA follows: TGTGCCAGCAGCCACCGGACAGAGCTGGTAGAGACCCAGTACTTC.

The chain combines TRBV28 with TRBJ2-3; 7 nucleotides line up with TRBD1. The germline V gene has CDR1 MDHEN and CDR2 SYDVKM. Unmatched junction bases numbered 4, after V lost 3 bases and J lost 13 bases. This CDR3 spans 11 amino acids. CDR3 bases: TGTGCCAGCAGTTTTCGAGACAGGGAGTATTTT. Translated, it gives CASSFRDREYF.

The table lists this clone with a few counts. CDR3 DNA: TGTGCTGGGGGCAGGGGGGCTACTAACTATGGCTACACCTTC. It codes for CAGGRGATNYGYTF. This chain uses TRBV30 with TRBJ1-2; the match to TRBD1 covers 7 bases. The CDR3 runs 14 residues. CDR1 GTSNPN and CDR2 SVGIG come from the germline V gene (reference sequence).

The CDR3 region is CASSPRGNTEAFF. CDR3 nucleotide sequence: TGCGCCAGCAGCCCGCGGGGAAACACTGAAGCTTTCTTT. The chain recombines TRBV5-1 with TRBJ1-1; no reliable D call. Germline assignment: CDR1 SGHRS and CDR2 YFSETQ. Trimming left V 4 bases short and J 2 bases short, with 9 bases between. CDR3 length equals 13 residues.

J is TRBJ1-1 and V is TRBV29-1; D not resolved. V lost 4 bases to trimming and J lost 7 bases, with 10 bases between them. CDR3 length: 11 amino acids. The germline gives CDR1 SQVTM, CDR2 ANQGSEA. DNA for the CDR3: TGCAGCGTTGTCGGGCAGAGTGAAGCTTTCTTT. Translation: CSVVGQSEAFF.

In its sample, this clone was seen once. The chain couples TRBV5-1 to TRBJ2-3, with a weak D call TRBD2 (5 bases). The length of the CDR3 is 14 residues. V dropped 4 bases and J dropped 2 bases, with 11 bases sitting between them. Germline lookup yields CDR1 SGHRS and CDR2 YFSETQ. CDR3 protein: CASSNRGPTDTQYF. The CDR3 bases are TGCGCCAGCAGCAATCGAGGGCCCACAGATACGCAGTATTTT.

The rearrangement joins TRBV6-5 to TRBJ1-2; no firm D call. Germline assignment: CDR1 MNHEY and CDR2 SVGAGI. The CDR3 runs 13 residues. V lost 6 bases to trimming and J lost 4 bases, with 12 bases between them. CDR3 in DNA: TGTGCCAGCAGATCGACATGGCGCTATGGCTACACCTTC. Residues: CASRSTWRYGYTF.

The rearrangement links TRBV19 to TRBJ2-5, with D maybe TRBD1 (5 bases). This CDR3 is 14 amino acids long. Looked up from germline, CDR1 is LNHDA and CDR2 is SQIVND (reference sequence). V lost 3 bases and J 1 base, leaving 9 bases between the germline ends. The CDR3 spells CASSMVTGQETQYF. DNA for the CDR3: TGTGCCAGTAGTATGGTAACAGGCCAAGAGACCCAGTACTTC.

The rearrangement uses TRBV2 and TRBJ2-3; D may be TRBD2 (7 bases). Deletions cut 9 bases from V and 1 base from J, with 20 bases between. The CDR3 totals 16 residues. Germline-derived CDR1 and CDR2 are SNHLY and FYNNEI. CDR3 sequence: CASQSGTRRGTDTQYF. The CDR3 coding sequence is TGTGCCAGTCAAAGCGGGACACGACGGGGCACAGATACGCAGTATTTT.

The rearrangement links TRBV14 to TRBJ1-1; no clear D gene. Germline V gene lookup returns CDR1 SGHDN and CDR2 FVKESK. V lost 3 bases and J 10 bases, leaving 12 bases between the germline ends. This CDR3 is built from 12 residues. The CDR3 loop reads CASSQFPAGAFF. In DNA form, the CDR3 reads TGTGCCAGCAGCCAGTTCCCCGCGGGAGCTTTCTTT.

This rearrangement joins TRBV18 to TRBJ1-1; no firm D call. The CDR3 has 16 amino acids. Germline V gene sequence: CDR1 KGHSH, CDR2 LQKENI. V was trimmed by 2 bases and J by 4 bases, leaving 17 bases between them. DNA for the CDR3: TGTGCCAGCTCACCAGGCGCGGGGATTTCGGGCACTGAAGCTTTCTTT. This translates into CASSPGAGISGTEAFF.

This chain connects TRBV5-1 to TRBJ2-1; 13 nucleotides match TRBD2. CDR3 length: 16 residues. V gave up 4 bases and J gave up 4 bases; unmatched junction bases: 5. Germline V CDR1 and CDR2: SGHRS, YFSETQ. The CDR3 coding sequence is TGCGCCAGCAGCCGGACTAGCGGGGGCCGTTACAATGAGCAGTTCTTC. The encoded protein is CASSRTSGGRYNEQFF.

The chain employs TRBV4-2 and TRBJ2-7, with D perhaps matching TRBD2 (5 bases). This CDR3 region has 15 residues. The germline CDR1 and CDR2 sequences are LGHNA and YNFKEQ. V was shortened by 1 base and J by 0 bases, with 10 bases between the two germline ends. CDR3 region: CASSQGAGSSYEQYF. CDR3 nucleotides: TGTGCCAGCAGCCAAGGGGCGGGCAGCTCCTACGAGCAGTACTTC.

V usage is TRBV6-1 and J usage is TRBJ2-7; TRBD1 agrees at 7 bases. Germline V gene sequence: CDR1 MNHNS, CDR2 SASEGT. CDR3 size: 14 residues. Trimming cost V 8 bases and J 3 bases; bases outside gene matches: 10. The DNA of the CDR3 is TGTGCCAGCTCTTTCCGGGACAGAGACTACGAGCAGTACTTC. Translated: CASSFRDRDYEQYF.

The CDR3 DNA is TGTGCCAGTAGTGGGACAGGGGGATCTGGGGCCAACGTCCTGACTTTC. Its protein product is CASSGTGGSGANVLTF. The J gene is TRBJ2-6, the V gene TRBV19, with 11 bases that match TRBD1. Germline V gives CDR1 LNHDA, CDR2 SQIVND (reference sequence). The trim removed 5 bases at V and 1 base at J, leaving 1 base unmatched. The length of the CDR3 is 16 residues.